This T cell receptor (beta chain) was documented in a study of T-cell reconstitution after alpha-beta-depleted transplantation in children. Study results and limitations: T-cell counts and diversity at one year post-transplant came mainly from newly produced T cells. About two months after transplant, alpha-beta T cells reportedly came from several hundred expanded graft clones.

Preparing the TCRbeta library involved the use of unique molecular identifiers. A single record per CDR3 protein comes from TCRdb applying MiXCR to the PCR reads. The sample has approximately 98,000 distinct CDR3 sequences, approximately 6.4% seen once; the top ten hold approximately 23%. Turning to this clonotype: Antigen: not known.

CDR3 length: 12 amino acids. V dropped 6 bases and J dropped 4 bases, with 10 bases sitting between them. Germline CDR1 and CDR2: SGHDN and FVKESK. This clonotype was sampled from a male patient aged 2-9 years who had a stem cell transplant for acute lymphoblastic leukemia, so the T cells may come from the graft donor. V gene TRBV14 combines with J gene TRBJ2-7; no definite D call. The sequences come from PBMCs, mostly from graft donor cells, collected 360 days after TCRalphabeta/CD19-depleted stem cell transplant. The CDR3 region has the DNA TGTGCCAGCAGTTCCGAAGTTTACGAGCAGTACTTC. Translated: CASSSEVYEQYF.